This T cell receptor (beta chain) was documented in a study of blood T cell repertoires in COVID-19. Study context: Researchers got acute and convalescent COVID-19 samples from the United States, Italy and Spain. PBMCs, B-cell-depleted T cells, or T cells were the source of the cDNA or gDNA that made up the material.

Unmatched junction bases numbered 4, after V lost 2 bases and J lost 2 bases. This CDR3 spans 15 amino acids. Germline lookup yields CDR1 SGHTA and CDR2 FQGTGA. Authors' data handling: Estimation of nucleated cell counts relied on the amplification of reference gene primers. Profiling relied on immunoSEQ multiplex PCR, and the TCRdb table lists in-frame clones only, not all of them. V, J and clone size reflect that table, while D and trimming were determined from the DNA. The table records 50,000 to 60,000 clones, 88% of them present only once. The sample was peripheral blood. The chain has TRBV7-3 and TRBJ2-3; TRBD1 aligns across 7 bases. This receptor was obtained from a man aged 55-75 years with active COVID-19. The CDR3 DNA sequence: TGTGCCAGCAGCTTAGATGGGACAGCCACAGATACGCAGTATTTT. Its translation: CASSLDGTATDTQYF.